These T cell receptor beta chains were read from a single sample in a study of blood T cell repertoires in COVID-19. The protocol was immunoSEQ multiplex PCR, while the TCRdb copy is restricted to in-frame clones and leaves out a portion. The profile covers more than 55,000 clones, with around 92% appearing a single time and under 5.5% taken by the ten largest. The specimen sequenced was peripheral blood. These receptors all stem from a man aged 50-59 years with active COVID-19. Both conserved end residues are part of each CDR3. A D gene is named only where the DNA matches it firmly.

D gene,V gene,CDR3 protein
TRBD1,TRBV7-8,CASSPRGTGELFF
TRBD2,TRBV4-2,CASSQGSGRGQEAQYF
TRBD1,TRBV18,CASSLAGGSREQFF
TRBD1,TRBV27,CASSLPQGPGNTIYF
TRBD2,TRBV18,CASSVLAGADTDTQYF
TRBD1,TRBV7-2,CASSARTGSNTEAFF
.,TRBV28,CASLLGGTLNTEAFF
.,TRBV7-9,CASSLGIGELFF
.,TRBV5-1,CASSSVRGEKLFF
.,TRBV5-4,CASSLDGLSEGSQETQYF
TRBD2,TRBV11-3,CASSLGQRGSSYNEQFF
.,TRBV5-1,CASSWPLRPSSYNEQFF
.,TRBV14,CASSQGKRGSGSYEQYF
TRBD2,TRBV13,CASSSGGETQYF
.,TRBV7-2,CASSLVAFFNEQFF